This is a list of T cell receptor beta chains from one sample in a study of blood T cell repertoires in COVID-19. Profiling relied on immunoSEQ multiplex PCR, and the TCRdb table lists in-frame clones only, not all of them. The table records some 90,000 clones, 89% of them present only once. Material for sequencing was peripheral blood. The receptors shown here come from a woman of 80 years or more with active COVID-19. Both conserved end residues are part of each CDR3. Each record gives: J gene, D gene, V gene, clone size, CDR3 DNA, CDR3 protein. D genes are given only for firm matches. The size entry is marked missing in some rows and otherwise reads once, few, many or a size class.

J gene: TRBJ2-7
D gene: TRBD1
V gene: TRBV15
clone size: -
CDR3 DNA: TGTGCCACCAGCAGAGGGACAGGGGGGTTCTACGAGCAGTACTTC
CDR3 protein: CATSRGTGGFYEQYF

J gene: TRBJ2-1
D gene: TRBD2
V gene: TRBV11-3
clone size: -
CDR3 DNA: TGTGCCAGCAGCTTGGGACTAGCGGAGCAGTTCTTC
CDR3 protein: CASSLGLAEQFF

J gene: TRBJ2-2
D gene: TRBD1
V gene: TRBV2
clone size: -
CDR3 DNA: TGTGCCAGCAGGAAAGACAGGGGGCGAACCGGGGAGCTGTTTTTT
CDR3 protein: CASRKDRGRTGELFF

J gene: TRBJ1-2
D gene: TRBD1
V gene: TRBV16
clone size: -
CDR3 DNA: TGTGCCAGCAGCCCTCCGGGACAGGGTGTCTATGGCTACACCTTC
CDR3 protein: CASSPPGQGVYGYTF

J gene: TRBJ2-7
D gene: TRBD2
V gene: TRBV29-1
clone size: few
CDR3 DNA: TGCAGCGTTGAGCGGGAGTATTCAAGCGAGCAGTACTTC
CDR3 protein: CSVEREYSSEQYF

J gene: TRBJ2-7
D gene: TRBD1
V gene: TRBV19
clone size: -
CDR3 DNA: TGTGCCAGTAGTACCGGACAGGGACGCTACGAGCAGTACTTC
CDR3 protein: CASSTGQGRYEQYF

J gene: TRBJ2-5
D gene: -
V gene: TRBV7-3
clone size: once
CDR3 DNA: TGTGCCAGCAGCTTAAATGGCGGGATTCGTCCGGAGACCCAGTACTTC
CDR3 protein: CASSLNGGIRPETQYF

J gene: TRBJ2-2
D gene: TRBD2
V gene: TRBV27
clone size: -
CDR3 DNA: TGTGCCAGCAGTCTTAGCGGGAGGGTCACCGGGGAGCTGTTTTTT
CDR3 protein: CASSLSGRVTGELFF

J gene: TRBJ2-1
D gene: TRBD1
V gene: TRBV11-3
clone size: -
CDR3 DNA: TGTGCCAGCAGCCAAGGGGGACAGGGTAAATTCTTC
CDR3 protein: CASSQGGQGKFF

J gene: TRBJ2-3
D gene: TRBD1
V gene: TRBV7-9
clone size: once
CDR3 DNA: TGTGCCAGCAGACACCCTGGGCAGGGGGCCACAGATACGCAGTATTTT
CDR3 protein: CASRHPGQGATDTQYF

J gene: TRBJ2-1
D gene: TRBD2
V gene: TRBV7-2
clone size: -
CDR3 DNA: TGTGCCAGCAGCTTTATAGCGGGAGGGCCCTACAATGAGCAGTTCTTC
CDR3 protein: CASSFIAGGPYNEQFF

J gene: TRBJ2-3
D gene: -
V gene: TRBV27
clone size: -
CDR3 DNA: TGTGCCAGCAGTCCCGGGGAGGTTCGAGCAGATACGCAGTATTTT
CDR3 protein: CASSPGEVRADTQYF

J gene: TRBJ2-5
D gene: TRBD2
V gene: TRBV7-3
clone size: -
CDR3 DNA: TGTGCCAGCAGCCCTACTAGCGGGAGGGGTCAAGAGACCCAGTACTTC
CDR3 protein: CASSPTSGRGQETQYF

J gene: TRBJ2-1
D gene: TRBD2
V gene: TRBV7-6
clone size: -
CDR3 DNA: TGTGCCAGCAGCTTAGGGGTGGGAGGGAAATACAATGAGCAGTTCTTC
CDR3 protein: CASSLGVGGKYNEQFF

J gene: TRBJ2-3
D gene: TRBD1
V gene: TRBV19
clone size: -
CDR3 DNA: TGTGCCAGTAGGAGGGACAGTAGCACAGATACGCAGTATTTT
CDR3 protein: CASRRDSSTDTQYF

J gene: TRBJ2-1
D gene: TRBD2
V gene: TRBV24-1
clone size: -
CDR3 DNA: TGTGCCACCAGTGATGGATTTGCCGGGACTAGCGGGAGTGTTTCCTACAATGAGCAGTTCTTC
CDR3 protein: CATSDGFAGTSGSVSYNEQFF

J gene: TRBJ2-1
D gene: TRBD2
V gene: TRBV15
clone size: -
CDR3 DNA: TGTGCCACCAGCAGTCTGGCGGGAGGTTACAATGAGCAGTTCTTC
CDR3 protein: CATSSLAGGYNEQFF

J gene: TRBJ1-1
D gene: TRBD1
V gene: TRBV7-2
clone size: -
CDR3 DNA: TGTGCCAGCAGGGAAACAGGGGATCGCACTGAAGCTTTCTTT
CDR3 protein: CASRETGDRTEAFF

J gene: TRBJ2-3
D gene: -
V gene: TRBV28
clone size: once
CDR3 DNA: TGTGCCAGCAGCGGCAACCCGGGACATAACACAGATACGCAGTATTTT
CDR3 protein: CASSGNPGHNTDTQYF

J gene: TRBJ2-3
D gene: TRBD2
V gene: TRBV18
clone size: -
CDR3 DNA: TGTGCCAGCTCACCTTTGGAGTTGCGGGGGTTGATGACAGATACGCAGTATTTT
CDR3 protein: CASSPLELRGLMTDTQYF

J gene: TRBJ1-1
D gene: -
V gene: TRBV28
clone size: -
CDR3 DNA: TGTGCCAGCAGTATACTAGGGACACCGGGTGCTGAAGCTTTCTTT
CDR3 protein: CASSILGTPGAEAFF

J gene: TRBJ2-5
D gene: TRBD2
V gene: TRBV29-1
clone size: -
CDR3 DNA: TGCAGCGTTAAAGGCGGGAGTACAGAGACCCAGTACTTC
CDR3 protein: CSVKGGSTETQYF